This TCR beta chain was recovered during a study of blood T cell repertoires in COVID-19. Background on the study: T cells, B-cell-depleted T cells, or PBMCs supplied cDNA or gDNA.

Clones were read by immunoSEQ multiplex PCR, and TCRdb kept only the in-frame ones, dropping some. Of 150,000 or so clones listed, about 83% are singletons. Between the trimmed V and J ends, which lost 4 bases and 5 bases, there was a span of 16 bases. This CDR3 spans 16 amino acids. The germline CDR1 and CDR2 sequences are SGHRS and YFSETQ. The TCR was taken from a woman between 55 and 75 years old with COVID-19, enrolled during active disease. The sequencing input was peripheral blood. V is TRBV5-1 and J is TRBJ1-6, with D possibly TRBD1 on 5 matching bases. The CDR3 loop is CASSRQAGRDNSPLHF. In DNA, the CDR3 is TGCGCCAGCAGCCGCCAAGCAGGGAGGGATAATTCACCCCTCCACTTT.